Sequencing of this T cell receptor beta chain was carried out in a study of blood T cell repertoires in COVID-19. Study-level background: Some COVID-19 samples were acute and others convalescent; all came from the United States, Italy and Spain. T cells, B-cell-depleted T cells, or PBMCs supplied cDNA or gDNA.

V was pared by 3 bases and J by 5 bases, with 3 bases of the junction left unmatched. Germline V gives CDR1 DFQATT, CDR2 SNEGSKA (reference sequence). The CDR3 is made up of 12 amino acids. The repertoire was sequenced with immunoSEQ multiplex PCR; TCRdb's copy has only in-frame clones and lacks some. In the table there are 210,000 or so clones, approximately 91% of which are singletons. V is TRBV20-1 and J is TRBJ2-7; TRBD1 matches at 8 bases. The sequence came from a woman aged 55-69 years with acute or convalescent COVID-19. Sequenced material: peripheral blood. Written as DNA, the CDR3 is TGCAGTGCTAGTTGGGACAGGAACGAGCAGTACTTC. Translating gives CSASWDRNEQYF.